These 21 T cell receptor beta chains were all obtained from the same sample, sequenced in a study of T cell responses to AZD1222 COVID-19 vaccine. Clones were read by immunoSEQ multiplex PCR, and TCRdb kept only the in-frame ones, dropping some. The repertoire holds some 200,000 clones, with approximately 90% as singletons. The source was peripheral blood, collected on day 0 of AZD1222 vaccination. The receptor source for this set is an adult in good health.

CDR3 protein: CASSPFVRGGTGPNTEAFF. DNA for the CDR3: TGTGCCAGCTCACCATTCGTCCGCGGGGGAACAGGACCGAACACTGAAGCTTTCTTT. J is TRBJ1-1 and V is TRBV18; TRBD1 might be the D (5 bases). This CDR3 has 19 residues. CDR1 KGHSH and CDR2 LQKENI come from the germline V gene. V lost 2 bases, J lost 1 base, and 23 bases lay in between.

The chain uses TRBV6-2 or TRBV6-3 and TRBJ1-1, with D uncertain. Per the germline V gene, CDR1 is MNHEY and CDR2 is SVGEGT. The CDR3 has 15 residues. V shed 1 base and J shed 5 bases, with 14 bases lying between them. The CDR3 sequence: CASSYFSGGWTEAFF. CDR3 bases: TGTGCCAGCAGTTACTTCTCAGGCGGATGGACTGAAGCTTTCTTT.

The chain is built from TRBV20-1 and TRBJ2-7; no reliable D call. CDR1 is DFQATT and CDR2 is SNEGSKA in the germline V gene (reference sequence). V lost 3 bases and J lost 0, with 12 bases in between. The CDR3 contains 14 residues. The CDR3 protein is CSASAQVRSYEQYF. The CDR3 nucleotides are TGCAGTGCTAGTGCCCAGGTCCGCTCCTACGAGCAGTACTTC.

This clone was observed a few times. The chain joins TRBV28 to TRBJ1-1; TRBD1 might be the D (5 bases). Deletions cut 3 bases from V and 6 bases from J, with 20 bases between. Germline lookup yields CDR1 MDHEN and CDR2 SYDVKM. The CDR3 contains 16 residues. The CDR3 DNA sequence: TGTGCCAGCAGTTTGGAAACTGGGGCGGCGCGGGCTGAAGCTTTCTTT. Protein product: CASSLETGAARAEAFF.

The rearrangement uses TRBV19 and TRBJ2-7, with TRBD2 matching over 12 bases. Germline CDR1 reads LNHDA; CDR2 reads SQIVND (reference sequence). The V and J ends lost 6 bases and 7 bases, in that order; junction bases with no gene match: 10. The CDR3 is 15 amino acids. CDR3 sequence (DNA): TGTGCCAGTAGCACCGGACTAGCGGGATGGGGGGAGCAGTACTTC. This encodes CASSTGLAGWGEQYF.

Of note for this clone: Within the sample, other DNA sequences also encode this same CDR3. The CDR3 loop reads CASSIRTSGSNEQYF. The CDR3 DNA follows: TGTGCCAGTAGTATAAGGACTAGCGGGAGTAACGAGCAGTACTTC. The chain has TRBV19 and TRBJ2-7; 13 bases are shared with TRBD2. V gave up 2 bases and J gave up 5 bases; unmatched junction bases: 3. This CDR3 region has 15 residues. Looked up from germline, CDR1 is LNHDA and CDR2 is SQIVND (reference sequence). Looking up the rest from reference TRBV19 and TRBJ2-7 gives the full variable domain: DGGITQSPKYLFRKEGQNVTLSCEQNLNHDAMYWYRQDPGQGLRLIYYSQIVNDFQKGDIAEGYSVSREKKESFPLTVTSAQKNPTAFYLCASSIRTSGSNEQYFGPGTRLTVT.

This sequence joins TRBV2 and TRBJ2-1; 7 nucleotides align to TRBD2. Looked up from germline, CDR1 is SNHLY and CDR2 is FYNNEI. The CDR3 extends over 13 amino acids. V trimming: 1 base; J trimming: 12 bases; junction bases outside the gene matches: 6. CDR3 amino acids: CASSEGGTTSQFF. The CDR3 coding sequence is TGTGCCAGCAGTGAAGGAGGGACTACTTCGCAGTTCTTC.

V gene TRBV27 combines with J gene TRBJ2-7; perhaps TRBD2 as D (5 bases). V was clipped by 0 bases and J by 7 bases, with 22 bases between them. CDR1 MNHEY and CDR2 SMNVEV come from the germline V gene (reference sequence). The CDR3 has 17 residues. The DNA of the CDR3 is TGTGCCAGCAGTTTATCCCCTAGGGCGGGCACGGGCGGGGAGCAGTACTTC. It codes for CASSLSPRAGTGGEQYF.

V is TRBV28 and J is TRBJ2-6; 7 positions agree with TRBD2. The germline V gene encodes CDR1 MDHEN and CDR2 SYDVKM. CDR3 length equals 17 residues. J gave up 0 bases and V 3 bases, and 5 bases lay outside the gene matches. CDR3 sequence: CASSFGGTHSGANVLTF. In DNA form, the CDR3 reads TGTGCCAGCAGTTTCGGGGGGACTCACTCTGGGGCCAACGTCCTGACTTTC.

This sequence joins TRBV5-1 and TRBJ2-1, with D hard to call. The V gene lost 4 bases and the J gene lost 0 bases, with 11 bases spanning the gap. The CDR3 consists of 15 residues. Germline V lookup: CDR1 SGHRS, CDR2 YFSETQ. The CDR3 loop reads CASSVGLSSYNEQFF. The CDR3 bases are TGCGCCAGCAGCGTGGGCCTTAGCTCCTACAATGAGCAGTTCTTC.

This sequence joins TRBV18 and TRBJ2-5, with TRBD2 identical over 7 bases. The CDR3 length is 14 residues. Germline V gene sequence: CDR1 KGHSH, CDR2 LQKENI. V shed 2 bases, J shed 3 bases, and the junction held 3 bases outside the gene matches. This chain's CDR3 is CASSPLGREETQYF. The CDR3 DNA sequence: TGTGCCAGCTCACCATTGGGGAGGGAAGAGACCCAGTACTTC.

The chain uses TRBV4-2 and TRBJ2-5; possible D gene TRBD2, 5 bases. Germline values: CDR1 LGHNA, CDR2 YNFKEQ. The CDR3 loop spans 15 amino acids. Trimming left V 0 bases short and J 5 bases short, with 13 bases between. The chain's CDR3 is CASSQDYASWETQYF. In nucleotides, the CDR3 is TGTGCCAGCAGCCAAGATTACGCTAGCTGGGAGACCCAGTACTTC.

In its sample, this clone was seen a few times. CDR3 in amino acids: CASSLSRQGAFYGYTF. Written as DNA, the CDR3 is TGTGCCAGCAGTTTATCCCGACAGGGGGCATTTTATGGCTACACCTTC. The chain uses TRBV28 and TRBJ1-2; 10 bases are shared with TRBD1. V lost 1 base and J lost 5; bases outside the gene matches: 7. The CDR3 totals 16 residues. Looked up from germline, CDR1 is MDHEN and CDR2 is SYDVKM.

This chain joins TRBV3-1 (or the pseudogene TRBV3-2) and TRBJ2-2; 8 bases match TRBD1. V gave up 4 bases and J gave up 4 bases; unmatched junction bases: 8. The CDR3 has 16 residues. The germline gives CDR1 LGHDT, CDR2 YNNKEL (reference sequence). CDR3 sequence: CASSLRRQGSTGELFF. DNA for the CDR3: TGTGCCAGCAGCCTCCGCCGACAGGGGTCCACCGGGGAGCTGTTTTTT.

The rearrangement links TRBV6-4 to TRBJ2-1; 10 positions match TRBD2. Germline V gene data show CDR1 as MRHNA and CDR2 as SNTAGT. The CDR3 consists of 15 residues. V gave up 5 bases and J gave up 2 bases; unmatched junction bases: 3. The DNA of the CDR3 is TGTGCCAGCAGTTTTAGCGGGAGGACCTACAATGAGCAGTTCTTC. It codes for CASSFSGRTYNEQFF.

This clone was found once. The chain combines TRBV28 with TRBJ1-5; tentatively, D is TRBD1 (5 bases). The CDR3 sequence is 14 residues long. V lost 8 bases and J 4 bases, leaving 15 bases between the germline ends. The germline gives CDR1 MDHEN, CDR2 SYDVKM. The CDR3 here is CASWLGGGNQPQHF. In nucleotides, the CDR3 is TGTGCCAGCTGGCTCGGGGGTGGTAATCAGCCCCAGCATTTT.

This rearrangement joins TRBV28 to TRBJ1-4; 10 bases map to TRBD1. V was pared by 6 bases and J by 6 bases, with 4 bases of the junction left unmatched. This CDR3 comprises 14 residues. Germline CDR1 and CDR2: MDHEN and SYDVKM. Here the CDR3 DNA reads TGTGCCAGCAGGCCGGGACAGGGGTATGAAAAACTGTTTTTT. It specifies CASRPGQGYEKLFF.

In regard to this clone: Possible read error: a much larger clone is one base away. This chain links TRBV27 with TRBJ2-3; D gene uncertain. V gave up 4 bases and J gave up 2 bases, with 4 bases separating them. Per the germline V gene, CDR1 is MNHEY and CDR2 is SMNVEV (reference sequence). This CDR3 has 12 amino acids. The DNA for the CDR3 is TGTGCCAGCAGTTCCTTCACAGATACGCAGTATTTT. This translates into CASSSFTDTQYF.

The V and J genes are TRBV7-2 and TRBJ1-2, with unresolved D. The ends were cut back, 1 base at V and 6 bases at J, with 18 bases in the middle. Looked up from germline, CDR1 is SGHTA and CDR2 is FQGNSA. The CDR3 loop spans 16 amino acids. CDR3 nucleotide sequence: TGTGCCAGCAGCTTAGGGGCCCGGACTAAGAAGGATGGCTACACCTTC. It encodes CASSLGARTKKDGYTF. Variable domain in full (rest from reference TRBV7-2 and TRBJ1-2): GAGVSQSPSNKVTEKGKDVELRCDPISGHTALYWYRQSLGQGLEFLIYFQGNSAPDKSGLPSDRFSAERTGGSVSTLTIQRTQQEDSAVYLCASSLGARTKKDGYTFGSGTRLTVV.

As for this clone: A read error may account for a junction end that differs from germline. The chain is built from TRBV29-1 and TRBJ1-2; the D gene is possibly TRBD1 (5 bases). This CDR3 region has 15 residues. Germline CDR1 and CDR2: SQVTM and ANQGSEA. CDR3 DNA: TGCAGCGTTTCCCCGAAGGGGCACGCTAATTATGGCTACACCTTC. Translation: CSVSPKGHANYGYTF.

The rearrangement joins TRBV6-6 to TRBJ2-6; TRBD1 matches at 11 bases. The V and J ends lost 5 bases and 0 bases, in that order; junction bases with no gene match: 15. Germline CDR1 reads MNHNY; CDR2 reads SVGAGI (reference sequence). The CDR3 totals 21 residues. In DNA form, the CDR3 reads TGTGCCAGCAGTCAACTAGGACAGGGGGCGATCTCCATCTCTGGGGCCAACGTCCTGACTTTC. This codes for CASSQLGQGAISISGANVLTF.